A selection of T cell receptor beta chains follows, all from one sample in a study of blood T cell repertoires in COVID-19. The repertoire was sequenced with immunoSEQ multiplex PCR; TCRdb's copy has only in-frame clones and lacks some. The table shows more than 110,000 clones, with about 89% occurring only once. The sequenced material came from peripheral blood. The receptors here all came from a man aged 60 to 69 with active or convalescent COVID-19. Each CDR3 is given with its conserved first and last residue. D genes are given only for firm matches. Clone size is not always given. Where it is, it says once, few, many or a class for expanded clones.

size: .; J: TRBJ2-5; V: TRBV2; D: .; CDR3: CASSAQGRGETQYF; DNA: TGTGCCAGCAGCGCACAGGGACGGGGCGAGACCCAGTACTTC
size: once; J: TRBJ2-1; V: TRBV2; D: TRBD2; CDR3: CASSDGLAGGPGFF; DNA: TGTGCCAGCAGTGACGGGCTAGCGGGGGGGCCGGGATTCTTC
size: .; J: TRBJ2-5; V: TRBV5-1; D: .; CDR3: CASSTGTHRETQYF; DNA: TGCGCCAGCAGCACCGGGACTCACAGGGAGACCCAGTACTTC
size: few; J: TRBJ2-3; V: TRBV19; D: .; CDR3: CASSGGRDTQYF; DNA: TGTGCCAGTAGTGGAGGGCGGGATACGCAGTATTTT
size: .; J: TRBJ1-3; V: TRBV18; D: TRBD1; CDR3: CASSLGTGGSGNTIYF; DNA: TGTGCCAGCTCACTTGGGACAGGGGGCTCTGGAAACACCATATATTTT
size: once; J: TRBJ1-2; V: TRBV29-1; D: .; CDR3: CSDEVRGYGYTF; DNA: TGCAGCGACGAAGTAAGGGGGTATGGCTACACCTTC
size: .; J: TRBJ2-7; V: TRBV19; D: TRBD1; CDR3: CASSPGQVPREQYF; DNA: TGTGCCAGTAGTCCGGGACAGGTGCCCCGCGAGCAGTACTTC
size: once; J: TRBJ1-1; V: TRBV14; D: .; CDR3: CASSQRGEAFF; DNA: TGTGCCAGCAGCCAACGGGGTGAAGCTTTCTTT
size: .; J: TRBJ2-1; V: TRBV24-1; D: TRBD2; CDR3: CATSDPQVGLAGAPSSYNEQFF; DNA: TGTGCCACCAGTGATCCCCAGGTCGGACTAGCGGGAGCCCCGAGCTCCTACAATGAGCAGTTCTTC
size: .; J: TRBJ2-7; V: TRBV6-1; D: .; CDR3: CASSEDLMGPRWEQYF; DNA: TGTGCCAGCAGTGAAGATTTAATGGGCCCCAGGTGGGAGCAGTACTTC
size: few; J: TRBJ2-1; V: TRBV5-1; D: TRBD2; CDR3: CASSRRGVLPRRNSYNEQFF; DNA: TGCGCCAGCAGCCGGCGGGGGGTTTTACCGAGGCGGAACTCCTACAATGAGCAGTTCTTC
size: .; J: TRBJ1-2; V: TRBV28; D: .; CDR3: CASSNGQAYGYTF; DNA: TGTGCCAGCAGCAATGGTCAGGCCTATGGCTACACCTTC
size: .; J: TRBJ2-6; V: TRBV7-2; D: TRBD1; CDR3: CASSRTGTTSGANVLTF; DNA: TGTGCCAGCAGCCGGACAGGGACAACCTCTGGGGCCAACGTCCTGACTTTC
size: .; J: TRBJ2-1; V: TRBV28; D: TRBD2; CDR3: CASSSLSGGGYNEQFF; DNA: TGTGCCAGCAGTTCTCTTAGCGGGGGCGGGTACAATGAGCAGTTCTTC
size: once; J: TRBJ2-3; V: TRBV10-3; D: TRBD2; CDR3: CAISSGGTDTQYF; DNA: TGTGCCATCAGTAGCGGGGGCACAGATACGCAGTATTTT
size: .; J: TRBJ2-1; V: TRBV28; D: TRBD2; CDR3: CASSSRLADSYNEQFF; DNA: TGTGCCAGCAGTTCCCGACTAGCGGATTCCTACAATGAGCAGTTCTTC
size: .; J: TRBJ2-5; V: TRBV5-1; D: TRBD2; CDR3: CASSLARTSGQETQYF; DNA: TGCGCCAGCAGCTTGGCCAGAACTAGCGGGCAAGAGACCCAGTACTTC
size: .; J: TRBJ1-3; V: TRBV2; D: .; CDR3: CASSESLGLGGRSGNTIYF; DNA: TGTGCCAGCAGTGAAAGCCTGGGCTTAGGGGGACGCTCTGGAAACACCATATATTTT
size: .; J: TRBJ2-6; V: TRBV24-1; D: .; CDR3: CATGLPGANVLTF; DNA: TGTGCCACCGGGCTCCCTGGGGCCAACGTCCTGACTTTC
size: .; J: TRBJ2-5; V: TRBV15; D: TRBD1; CDR3: CATSREGTVKQETQYF; DNA: TGTGCCACCAGCAGAGAAGGGACAGTAAAACAAGAGACCCAGTACTTC
size: .; J: TRBJ1-6; V: TRBV2; D: TRBD1; CDR3: CASSGQGVNSPLHF; DNA: TGTGCCAGCAGTGGACAGGGGGTTAATTCACCCCTCCACTTT
size: .; J: TRBJ1-6; V: TRBV18; D: TRBD1; CDR3: CASSPGTVNSPLHF; DNA: TGTGCCAGCTCACCCGGGACAGTCAATTCACCCCTCCACTTT